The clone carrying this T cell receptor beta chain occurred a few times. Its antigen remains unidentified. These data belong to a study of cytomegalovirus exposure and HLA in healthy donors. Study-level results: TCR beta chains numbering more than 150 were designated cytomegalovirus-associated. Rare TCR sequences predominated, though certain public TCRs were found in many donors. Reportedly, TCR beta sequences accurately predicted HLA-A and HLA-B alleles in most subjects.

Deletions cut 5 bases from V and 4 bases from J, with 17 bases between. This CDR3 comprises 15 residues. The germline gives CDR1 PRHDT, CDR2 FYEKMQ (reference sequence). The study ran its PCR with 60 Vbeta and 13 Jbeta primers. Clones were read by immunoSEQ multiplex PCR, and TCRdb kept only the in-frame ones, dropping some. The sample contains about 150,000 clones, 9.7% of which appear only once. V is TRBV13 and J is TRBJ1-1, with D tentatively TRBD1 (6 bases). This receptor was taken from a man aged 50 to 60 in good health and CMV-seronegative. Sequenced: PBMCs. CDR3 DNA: TGTGCCAGCAGCCCCCCCACTGCAGGGGTCACTGAAGCTTTCTTT. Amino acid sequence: CASSPPTAGVTEAFF.